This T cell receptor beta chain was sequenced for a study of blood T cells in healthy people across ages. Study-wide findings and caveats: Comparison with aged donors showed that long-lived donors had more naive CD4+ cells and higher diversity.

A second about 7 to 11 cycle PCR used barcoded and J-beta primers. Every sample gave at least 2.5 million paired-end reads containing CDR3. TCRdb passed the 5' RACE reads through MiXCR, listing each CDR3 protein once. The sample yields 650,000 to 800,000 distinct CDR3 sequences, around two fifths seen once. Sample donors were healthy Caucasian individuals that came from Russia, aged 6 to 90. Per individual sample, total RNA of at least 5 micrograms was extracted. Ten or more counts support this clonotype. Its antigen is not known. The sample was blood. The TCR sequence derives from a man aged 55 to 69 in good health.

CDR3 loop: CASSLAAAGANVLTF. CDR3 nucleotide sequence: TGTGCCAGCAGCTTGGCGGCTGCTGGGGCCAACGTCCTGACTTTC. The genes are TRBV5-5 and TRBJ2-6; D remains ambiguous. The CDR3 loop spans 15 amino acids. Trimming shortened V by 0 bases and J by 2 bases, and 6 bases separated the two germline ends. CDR1 is SGHKS and CDR2 is YYEKEE in the germline V gene (reference sequence).